Below, 29 T cell receptor beta chains from the same sample are listed, as sequenced in a study of beta chain features in type 1 diabetes. Of the isolated RNA, all was reverse transcribed, and so the sequenced material was expressed TCRB transcripts. The protocol was immunoSEQ multiplex PCR, while the TCRdb copy is restricted to in-frame clones and leaves out a portion. The sample records about 130,000 clones, around a tenth being singletons. Sequenced sample: central memory CD4+ T cells from blood. Source of these receptors: a man younger than 35 in good health.

This chain uses TRBV7-9 with TRBJ2-2; D is unclear. Per the germline V gene, CDR1 is SEHNR and CDR2 is FQNEAQ (reference sequence). The CDR3 sequence is 13 residues long. V lost 2 bases and J 6 bases, leaving 7 bases between the germline ends. DNA for the CDR3: TGTGCCAGCAGCTTACGGCAGGCCGGGGAGCTGTTTTTT. This codes for CASSLRQAGELFF.

This clone was seen more than once but under ten times. The chain joins TRBV28 to TRBJ2-7, with TRBD1 matching 7 bases. The CDR3 covers 15 residues. CDR1 is MDHEN and CDR2 is SYDVKM in the germline V gene. V shed 6 bases and J 3 bases; nucleotides not matched to a gene: 11. CDR3 residues: CASSLPGQLLYEQYF. As DNA, the CDR3 is TGTGCCAGCAGCCTCCCGGGACAGCTGCTCTACGAGCAGTACTTC.

This chain links TRBV30 with TRBJ2-2; 9 bases match TRBD1. Per germline, CDR1 GTSNPN and CDR2 SVGIG (reference sequence). Trimming cost V 2 bases and J 7 bases; bases outside gene matches: 8. This CDR3 region has 15 residues. The CDR3 bases are TGTGCCTGGAGTAAGGGACAGGGTGTGAGCGGGGAGCTGTTTTTT. Residues: CAWSKGQGVSGELFF.

The chain recombines TRBV7-9 with TRBJ1-1, with no clear D. The length of the CDR3 is 14 residues. The ends were cut back, 5 bases at V and 0 bases at J, with 10 bases in the middle. Germline lookup yields CDR1 SEHNR and CDR2 FQNEAQ (reference sequence). The CDR3 here is CASSPRNMNTEAFF. CDR3 DNA: TGTGCCAGCAGCCCCAGGAACATGAACACTGAAGCTTTCTTT.

This clone was picked up a small number of times. The chain has TRBV5-1 and TRBJ1-1; 10 nucleotides line up with TRBD1. The V segment lost 0 bases and the J segment 2 bases; nucleotides outside the gene matches: 4. Germline-derived CDR1 and CDR2 are SGHRS and YFSETQ. This CDR3 comprises 16 residues. This CDR3 reads CASSLETGGPNTEAFF. DNA of the CDR3: TGCGCCAGCAGCTTGGAGACAGGGGGCCCTAACACTGAAGCTTTCTTT. The whole variable domain, filled in from reference TRBV5-1 and TRBJ1-1, reads KAGVTQTPRYLIKTRGQQVTLSCSPISGHRSVSWYQQTPGQGLQFLFEYFSETQRNKGNFPGRFSGRQFSNSRSEMNVSTLELGDSALYLCASSLETGGPNTEAFFGQGTRLTVV.

This rearrangement joins TRBV7-3 to TRBJ2-7; 7 bases line up with TRBD1. J gave up 4 bases and V 3 bases, and 9 bases lay outside the gene matches. The CDR3 has 15 residues. Germline V gene lookup returns CDR1 SGHTA and CDR2 FQGTGA. CDR3 in amino acids: CASSFTAGTAYEQYF. CDR3 sequence (DNA): TGTGCCAGCAGCTTCACGGCCGGGACAGCTTACGAGCAGTACTTC.

The rearrangement uses TRBV7-2 and TRBJ1-1, with 10 bases matching TRBD1. The CDR3 spans 15 residues. Per germline, CDR1 SGHTA and CDR2 FQGNSA. The ends lost 4 bases at V and 10 bases at J; junction bases unmatched: 12. CDR3 residues: CASSSTPGTGVVAFF. The CDR3 region has the DNA TGTGCCAGCAGCTCCACGCCGGGGACAGGGGTTGTAGCTTTCTTT.

Ten or more counts support this clone. This chain uses TRBV4-3 with TRBJ1-4, with a weak D call TRBD1 (6 bases). The V gene lost 3 bases and the J gene lost 8 bases, with 19 bases spanning the gap. The CDR3 length is 16 residues. The germline gives CDR1 LGHNA, CDR2 YSLEER. CDR3 bases: TGCGCCAGCAGCCAGACAGGACTGCGCTCTTCAGAAAAACTGTTTTTT. Translating gives CASSQTGLRSSEKLFF.

The CDR3 here is CASSQDPTVNQPQHF. The CDR3 DNA reads TGCGCCAGCAGCCAAGATCCGACAGTCAATCAGCCCCAGCATTTT. The genes are TRBV4-3 and TRBJ1-5; the D gene is possibly TRBD1 (5 bases). The CDR3 is made up of 15 amino acids. Per germline, CDR1 LGHNA and CDR2 YSLEER. V was trimmed by 0 bases and J by 3 bases, leaving 9 bases between them.

Only a few counts were recorded for this clone. This sample includes further DNA sequences coding for the same CDR3. The chain joins TRBV27 to TRBJ2-7; 8 bases map to TRBD1. Germline V gene lookup returns CDR1 MNHEY and CDR2 SMNVEV (reference sequence). This CDR3 region has 14 residues. Unmatched junction bases numbered 7, after V lost 5 bases and J lost 4 bases. CDR3 in amino acids: CASSLGTGFYEQYF. DNA of the CDR3: TGTGCCAGCAGTCTCGGGACAGGCTTTTACGAGCAGTACTTC.

This clone was recorded a few times. The same CDR3 also results from other DNA sequences found in this sample. The chain combines TRBV9 with TRBJ2-3, with D unclear. This CDR3 contains 12 residues. Trimming took 2 bases from V and 2 from J, leaving 3 bases between them. In germline, CDR1 is SGDLS, CDR2 YYNGEE. The CDR3 reads CASSVATDTQYF. In DNA form, the CDR3 reads TGTGCCAGCAGCGTGGCCACAGATACGCAGTATTTT.

This clone was counted only a few times. The chain links TRBV2 to TRBJ2-5; D remains unclear. The germline V and J ends were trimmed by 4 bases and 0 bases, with 6 bases remaining between them. Germline V lookup: CDR1 SNHLY, CDR2 FYNNEI. The CDR3 has 13 residues. The CDR3 region is CASSGGNQETQYF. CDR3 coding DNA: TGTGCCAGCAGTGGAGGCAACCAAGAGACCCAGTACTTC.

Points on this clone: Its ends do not fully match the called genes, so a read error is possible. V gene TRBV7-2 combines with J gene TRBJ2-5; 10 nucleotides line up with TRBD2. The CDR3 is made up of 15 amino acids. Germline V lookup: CDR1 SGHTA, CDR2 FQGNSA. As DNA, the CDR3 is TGCGCCAGCAGCCAAAGCGGGGGGGACGGCGAGACCCAGTACTTC. Encoded protein: CASSQSGGDGETQYF.

The chain uses TRBV18 and TRBJ2-2; 12 bases line up with TRBD1. CDR1 KGHSH and CDR2 LQKENI come from the germline V gene. CDR3 length: 16 amino acids. J lost 4 bases, V lost 6 bases, and 6 bases had no gene match. Written as DNA, the CDR3 is TGTGCCAGCTCTCAGGGACAGGGGGCCTCCACCGGGGAGCTGTTTTTT. This sequence encodes CASSQGQGASTGELFF. The full variable domain, in which reference TRBV18 and TRBJ2-2 provide the parts outside the CDR3, is NAGVMQNPRHLVRRRGQEARLRCSPMKGHSHVYWYRQLPEEGLKFMVYLQKENIIDESGMPKERFSAEFPKEGPSILRIQQVVRGDSAAYFCASSQGQGASTGELFFGEGSRLTVL.

This chain uses TRBV4-3 with TRBJ2-3, with TRBD2 matching 11 bases. The V and J ends lost 0 bases and 8 bases, in that order; junction bases with no gene match: 7. The CDR3 spans 16 residues. From germline, CDR1 is LGHNA and CDR2 YSLEER. This CDR3 reads CASSQDSGGARTTQYF. CDR3 nucleotides: TGCGCCAGCAGCCAAGATAGCGGGGGGGCCAGGACTACGCAGTATTTT.

The J gene is TRBJ1-2, the V gene TRBV7-2; 7 bases are a match to TRBD1. The J segment lost 7 bases and the V segment lost 1 base, leaving 9 bases of the junction unmatched. The CDR3 extends over 15 amino acids. Germline CDR1 and CDR2: SGHTA and FQGNSA. The CDR3 nucleotides are TGTGCCAGCAGCTTAGAATCGACAGGGATAGGTGGCTACACCTTC. Translating gives CASSLESTGIGGYTF.

A few counts support this clone. The V call is TRBV18, the J call TRBJ1-2; perhaps TRBD1 as D (6 bases). The CDR3 extends over 14 amino acids. The V and J ends lost 3 bases and 4 bases respectively, with 12 bases between them. Germline loops: CDR1 KGHSH, CDR2 LQKENI. The CDR3 is CASSPQGFLYGYTF. In nucleotides, the CDR3 is TGTGCCAGCTCACCTCAGGGGTTCCTCTATGGCTACACCTTC.

This clone was seen only a few times. This chain links TRBV7-9 with TRBJ2-5; D might be TRBD1 (6 bases). V lost 1 base, J lost 4 bases, and 13 bases lay in between. The CDR3 is made up of 15 amino acids. CDR1 and CDR2 from the germline V gene are SEHNR and FQNEAQ (reference sequence). DNA of the CDR3: TGTGCCAGCAGCTTAGATCTAGGCAGGGGAGAGACCCAGTACTTC. Its translation: CASSLDLGRGETQYF. Complete variable domain (other parts from reference TRBV7-9 and TRBJ2-5): DTGVSQNPRHKITKRGQNVTFRCDPISEHNRLYWYRQTLGQGPEFLTYFQNEAQLEKSRLLSDRFSAERPKGSFSTLEIQRTEQGDSAMYLCASSLDLGRGETQYFGPGTRLLVL.

This clone appeared a few times. This chain links TRBV28 with TRBJ2-5; TRBD1 matches 9 bases. The CDR3 contains 14 residues. Looked up from germline, CDR1 is MDHEN and CDR2 is SYDVKM. V shed 5 bases, J shed 11 bases, and the junction held 12 bases outside the gene matches. The CDR3 loop is CASSSGQGFGEQYF. In nucleotides, the CDR3 is TGTGCCAGCAGTAGCGGACAGGGGTTTGGTGAGCAGTACTTC.

This clone was seen a handful of times. V and J are TRBV30 and TRBJ1-2; TRBD1 agrees at 11 bases. The CDR3 has 17 residues. CDR1 and CDR2 from the germline V gene are GTSNPN and SVGIG (reference sequence). The V gene end was trimmed by 2 bases and the J gene end by 2 bases; junction bases not matched to a gene: 10. The CDR3 DNA reads TGTGCCTGGAGTCCCATCTCAGGACAGGGGGCGAACTATGGCTACACCTTC. It encodes CAWSPISGQGANYGYTF. The variable domain in full, completed from reference TRBV30 and TRBJ1-2, reads SQTIHQWPATLVQPVGSPLSLECTVEGTSNPNLYWYRQAAGRGLQLLFYSVGIGQISSEVPQNLSASRPQDRQFILSSKKLLLSDSGFYLCAWSPISGQGANYGYTFGSGTRLTVV.

The chain uses TRBV7-2 and TRBJ1-2; no definite D call. Trimming shortened V by 5 bases and J by 6 bases, and 16 bases separated the two germline ends. This CDR3 is 14 amino acids long. Germline assignment: CDR1 SGHTA and CDR2 FQGNSA. The CDR3 DNA is TGTGCCAGCAGCCCACCGGGGAGGGTGGATGGCTACACCTTC. This sequence encodes CASSPPGRVDGYTF.

This clone was counted a few times. The chain uses TRBV6-6 and TRBJ1-5, with TRBD1 matching over 9 bases. V was clipped by 6 bases and J by 0 bases; unmatched bases: 3. CDR1 is MNHNY, CDR2 SVGAGI, per germline (reference sequence). The CDR3 spans 15 residues. CDR3 in amino acids: CASRGQGTSNQPQHF. The CDR3 coding sequence is TGTGCCAGCAGGGGACAGGGAACTAGCAATCAGCCCCAGCATTTT.

The chain couples TRBV30 to TRBJ1-4; the D gene is possibly TRBD1 (5 bases). CDR3 length: 15 residues. V lost 0 bases and J lost 11, with 19 bases in between. CDR1 is GTSNPN, CDR2 SVGIG, per germline (reference sequence). In DNA, the CDR3 is TGTGCCTGGAGTGTAGTACTCCAGTCGGGGGGGAAACTGTTTTTT. Translation: CAWSVVLQSGGKLFF.

The rearrangement joins TRBV5-1 to TRBJ2-5; 7 bases line up with TRBD1. With the DNA end fitting TRBJ2-7 better, the J assignment may be wrong. The CDR3 covers 16 residues. Germline CDR1 is SGHRS and CDR2 is YFSETQ. CDR3 residues: CASSLAEQGISYEQYF. The CDR3 DNA sequence: TGCGCCAGCAGCTTGGCAGAACAGGGGATCTCCTACGAGCAGTACTTC.

This clone appeared a few times. The rearrangement uses TRBV7-2 and TRBJ2-7, with 9 bases matching TRBD1. Losses at the gene ends were 1 base for V and 4 bases for J; bases not matched to a gene: 5. CDR1 and CDR2 (germline): SGHTA, FQGNSA. The CDR3 consists of 15 residues. CDR3 amino acids: CASSLVGTGTYEQYF. The DNA for the CDR3 is TGTGCCAGCAGCTTAGTCGGGACAGGGACTTACGAGCAGTACTTC.

This clone was found a few times. This sequence joins TRBV18 and TRBJ1-4; D call uncertain. The CDR3 covers 14 residues. V gave up 4 bases and J gave up 10 bases, with 16 bases separating them. The germline CDR1 and CDR2 sequences are KGHSH and LQKENI. The CDR3: CASSRSHQEGKLFF. CDR3 nucleotide sequence: TGTGCCAGCTCACGGAGCCACCAAGAGGGAAAACTGTTTTTT.

This chain links TRBV9 with TRBJ2-2; TRBD2 agrees at 9 bases. Germline V CDR1 and CDR2: SGDLS, YYNGEE. This CDR3 has 16 residues. Trimming cost V 0 bases and J 5 bases; bases outside gene matches: 5. CDR3 amino acids: CASSVAAGGETGELFF. For the CDR3, the DNA is TGTGCCAGCAGCGTAGCTGCGGGGGGGGAAACCGGGGAGCTGTTTTTT.

The gene calls are TRBV2 and TRBJ1-5; D is ambiguous. V lost 7 bases and J 0 bases, leaving 10 bases between the germline ends. Germline V gene data show CDR1 as SNHLY and CDR2 as FYNNEI. This CDR3 comprises 14 residues. CDR3 protein: CASTSSHSNQPQHF. DNA of the CDR3: TGTGCCAGCACGAGCTCCCATAGCAATCAGCCCCAGCATTTT.

In this sample, this clone turned up a few times. This chain links TRBV10-3 with TRBJ2-4, with a weak D call TRBD1 (5 bases). V lost 0 bases to trimming and J lost 5 bases, with 20 bases between them. The CDR3 extends over 18 amino acids. Germline V CDR1 and CDR2: ENHRY, SYGVKD. CDR3 bases: TGTGCCATCAGTGAGTCGTCTCCCACGACCCTGGGGCAAAACATTCAGTACTTC. Encoded protein: CAISESSPTTLGQNIQYF.